The 5 T cell receptor beta chains in this list originate from one sample, sequenced in a study of cytomegalovirus exposure and HLA in healthy donors. Profiling relied on immunoSEQ multiplex PCR, and the TCRdb table lists in-frame clones only, not all of them. The sample contains roughly 250,000 clones, more than 75% of which appear only once. Specimen: PBMCs. These receptors originate from a young woman in good health and CMV-seropositive.

The chain couples TRBV4-2 to TRBJ1-2; D remains ambiguous. The CDR3 has 15 amino acids. Germline-derived CDR1 and CDR2 are LGHNA and YNFKEQ. V was cut by 0 bases and J by 8 bases, with 16 bases left in between. The CDR3 loop is CASSQEFRDSGGYTF. The CDR3 coding sequence is TGTGCCAGCAGCCAAGAATTCCGAGACTCGGGAGGCTACACCTTC.

The chain combines TRBV27 with TRBJ2-7; 9 nucleotides match TRBD2. This CDR3 has 16 amino acids. CDR1 is MNHEY, CDR2 SMNVEV, per germline (reference sequence). The junction had 13 bases not matched to a gene; V was cut back by 7 bases and J by 3 bases. The CDR3 DNA reads TGTGCCAGCACCTCAAACAGCGGGAGGCCCTACTACGAGCAGTACTTC. Translated, it gives CASTSNSGRPYYEQYF.

The chain is built from TRBV2 and TRBJ2-5, with 7 positions matching TRBD2. Germline V gene sequence: CDR1 SNHLY, CDR2 FYNNEI. V shed 0 bases and J 5 bases; nucleotides not matched to a gene: 6. This CDR3 has 15 residues. Here the CDR3 reads CASSEARGSWETQYF. DNA of the CDR3: TGTGCCAGCAGTGAAGCGCGCGGGAGCTGGGAGACCCAGTACTTC.

There are a few counts of this clone. The chain uses TRBV19 and TRBJ1-4; no definite D call. Trimming stripped 3 bases from V and 2 bases from J, with 7 bases between. Germline-derived CDR1 and CDR2 are LNHDA and SQIVND (reference sequence). The CDR3 totals 14 residues. Here the CDR3 DNA reads TGTGCCAGTAGTATCCAGGTGACTAATGAAAAACTGTTTTTT. Translation gives CASSIQVTNEKLFF.

V gene TRBV7-2 combines with J gene TRBJ1-2; 9 bases line up with TRBD1. The CDR3 covers 14 residues. CDR1 is SGHTA and CDR2 is FQGNSA in the germline V gene. V lost 0 bases, J lost 5 bases, and 1 base stayed unmatched. The CDR3 region is CASSLADRGYGYTF. The CDR3 DNA sequence: TGTGCCAGCAGCTTAGCGGACAGGGGATATGGCTACACCTTC.